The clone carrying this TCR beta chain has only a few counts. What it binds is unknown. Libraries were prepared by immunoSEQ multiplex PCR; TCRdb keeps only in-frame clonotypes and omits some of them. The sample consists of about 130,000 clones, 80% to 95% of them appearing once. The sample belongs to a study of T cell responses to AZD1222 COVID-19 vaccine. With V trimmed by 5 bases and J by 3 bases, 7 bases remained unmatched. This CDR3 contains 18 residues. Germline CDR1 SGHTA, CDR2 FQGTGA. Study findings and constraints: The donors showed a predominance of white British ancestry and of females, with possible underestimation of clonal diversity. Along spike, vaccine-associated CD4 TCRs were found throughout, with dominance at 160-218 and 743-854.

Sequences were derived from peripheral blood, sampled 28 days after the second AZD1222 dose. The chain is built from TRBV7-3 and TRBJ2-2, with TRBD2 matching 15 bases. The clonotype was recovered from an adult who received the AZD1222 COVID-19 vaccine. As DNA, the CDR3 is TGTGCCAGCAGCCGCCCGGGACTAGCGGGGGGAGACACCGGGGAGCTGTTTTTT. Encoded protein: CASSRPGLAGGDTGELFF.